The source of this T cell receptor beta chain is a study of blood T cell repertoires in COVID-19. This CDR3 is built from 15 residues. V lost 2 bases to trimming and J lost 4 bases; unmatched junction nucleotides: 5. CDR1 SGHTA and CDR2 FQGTGA come from the germline V gene. Original analysis: The authors estimated nucleated cell counts from reference gene primer amplification. Measured with immunoSEQ multiplex PCR; TCRdb has only the in-frame clones, and not every one. V and J calls and clone size come straight from that table; D and trimming were deduced from the DNA. Seen here are fewer than 150,000 clones, 84% observed once, and the top ten hold roughly 4%.

The receptor's source is a man aged 45-65 years in a cohort exposed to, infected with or recovered from COVID-19 (not recorded which). This chain connects TRBV7-3 to TRBJ2-3; 8 bases align to TRBD2. Sequencing was done on a sample of PBMCs or T cells enriched from blood (not recorded which). Written as DNA, the CDR3 is TGTGCCAGCAGCTTATACCTTAGCGGGGCAGATACGCAGTATTTT. It encodes CASSLYLSGADTQYF.